This TCR beta chain is from a study of T cell responses to AZD1222 COVID-19 vaccine. For the study at large: Analysis merged second doses at about 4 or about 12 weeks. Overall study results and limits: Donors were chiefly white British, with a greater number of females, and clonal diversity was perhaps underestimated.

Sequenced by immunoSEQ multiplex PCR; TCRdb stores in-frame clones only, minus some. The sample has over 150,000 clones; 75% to 95% are singletons. The germline V gene has CDR1 LNHDA and CDR2 SQIVND (reference sequence). The CDR3 runs to 14 residues. V lost 9 bases and J lost 7, with 21 bases in between. Points on this clone: Its antigen is unidentified.

The V and J genes are TRBV19 and TRBJ1-2; D unresolved. The receptor was derived from an adult in good health. The sequencing used peripheral blood, collected on day 0 of AZD1222 vaccination. CDR3: CASNSNTEILGYTF. The DNA of the CDR3 is TGTGCCAGCAACTCGAATACAGAGATTCTTGGCTACACCTTC. Full variable domain (rest looked up from reference TRBV19 and TRBJ1-2): DGGITQSPKYLFRKEGQNVTLSCEQNLNHDAMYWYRQDPGQGLRLIYYSQIVNDFQKGDIAEGYSVSREKKESFPLTVTSAQKNPTAFYLCASNSNTEILGYTFGSGTRLTVV.